The 17 T cell receptor beta chains in this list originate from one sample, sequenced in a study of blood T cell repertoires in COVID-19. The data were produced by immunoSEQ multiplex PCR, yet TCRdb's version contains in-frame clones alone and is incomplete. The data contain 96,000 or so clones, roughly 90% of them singletons. The sequencing input was peripheral blood. These TCRs come from a man aged 55 to 70 with acute or convalescent COVID-19.

The V gene is TRBV7-2, the J gene TRBJ2-5; weak D call: TRBD2 (6 bases). V was pared by 0 bases and J by 4 bases, with 21 bases between. This CDR3 has 18 residues. Germline assignment: CDR1 SGHTA and CDR2 FQGNSA. The CDR3 DNA is TGTGCCAGCAGCTTAGCCCGACCGGGACTCGCACAGATAGAGACCCAGTACTTC. Protein product: CASSLARPGLAQIETQYF.

The rearrangement uses TRBV5-1 and TRBJ1-4; unclear D gene. Germline loops: CDR1 SGHRS, CDR2 YFSETQ. V lost 0 bases, J lost 6 bases, and 9 bases lay in between. The CDR3 covers 14 residues. The DNA of the CDR3 is TGCGCCAGCAGCTTGGGTGTTATAGATGAAAAACTGTTTTTT. It yields the protein CASSLGVIDEKLFF.

The rearrangement joins TRBV6-2 or TRBV6-3 to TRBJ1-3; tentatively, D is TRBD1 (5 bases). V lost 5 bases, J lost 8 bases, and 10 bases lay in between. Germline V CDR1 and CDR2: MNHEY, SVGEGT. CDR3 size: 12 residues. The CDR3 nucleotides are TGTGCCAGCAGTCCGGAAGGGGACACCATATATTTT. It is translated as CASSPEGDTIYF.

The chain recombines TRBV25-1 with TRBJ2-3; 9 bases match TRBD1. Germline CDR1 is MGHDK and CDR2 is SYGVNS. After removal of 7 bases from V and 2 bases from J, the junction contained 4 bases not matched to a gene. The CDR3 loop spans 14 amino acids. In nucleotides, the CDR3 is TGTGCCAGCATGGACAGGGGAATCACAGATACGCAGTATTTT. This sequence encodes CASMDRGITDTQYF.

This chain uses TRBV4-3 with TRBJ2-7, with TRBD2 as a possible D gene (7 bases). The CDR3 length is 16 residues. Germline V gene sequence: CDR1 LGHNA, CDR2 YSLEER. Trimming pared 4 bases from V and 2 bases from J, leaving 18 bases between. This chain's CDR3 is CASSLNSGAGAYEQYF. As DNA, the CDR3 is TGCGCCAGCAGCCTAAACTCGGGGGCGGGAGCCTACGAGCAGTACTTC.

J is TRBJ1-3 and V is TRBV19, with a tentative D call TRBD1 (5 bases). CDR1 and CDR2 (germline): LNHDA, SQIVND (reference sequence). There are 14 residues in the CDR3. V was cut by 6 bases and J by 2 bases, with 11 bases left in between. DNA of the CDR3: TGTGCCAGTAGACCGACAGTGGCTGGAAACACCATATATTTT. It yields the protein CASRPTVAGNTIYF. The whole variable domain, filled in from reference TRBV19 and TRBJ1-3, reads DGGITQSPKYLFRKEGQNVTLSCEQNLNHDAMYWYRQDPGQGLRLIYYSQIVNDFQKGDIAEGYSVSREKKESFPLTVTSAQKNPTAFYLCASRPTVAGNTIYFGEGSWLTVV.

The chain couples TRBV7-9 to TRBJ2-7; weak D call: TRBD1 (5 bases). Germline V gene sequence: CDR1 SEHNR, CDR2 FQNEAQ (reference sequence). The CDR3 has 13 residues. The V gene lost 6 bases and the J gene lost 3 bases, with 12 bases spanning the gap. The CDR3 sequence is CASSTNTGYEQYF. In DNA, the CDR3 is TGTGCCAGCAGTACCAATACAGGCTACGAGCAGTACTTC.

This chain links TRBV7-8 with TRBJ2-5; D is ambiguous. The V and J ends lost 5 bases and 5 bases respectively, with 9 bases between them. CDR1 and CDR2 from the germline V gene are SGHVS and FQNEAQ. The CDR3 consists of 12 residues. CDR3 DNA sequence: TGTGCCAGCAGCCCAAGTCGGGAGACCCAGTACTTC. Translating it yields CASSPSRETQYF. The full variable domain, with the rest looked up from reference TRBV7-8 and TRBJ2-5, is GAGVSQSPRYKVAKRGQDVALRCDPISGHVSLFWYQQALGQGPEFLTYFQNEAQLDKSGLPSDRFFAERPEGSVSTLKIQRTQQEDSAVYLCASSPSRETQYFGPGTRLLVL.

The CDR3 nucleotides are TGTGCCAGCAGCGTTCAGGGACAGTATAATTCACCCCTCCACTTT. As protein: CASSVQGQYNSPLHF. This chain links TRBV7-3 with TRBJ1-6, with 7 bases fitting TRBD1. CDR3 length equals 15 residues. Germline V gene sequence: CDR1 SGHTA, CDR2 FQGTGA. The junction had 5 bases not matched to a gene; V was cut back by 5 bases and J by 4 bases.

The genes are TRBV11-2 and TRBJ2-3; TRBD2 matches at 10 bases. Germline loops: CDR1 SGHAT, CDR2 FQNNGV. Trimming cost V 5 bases and J 4 bases; bases outside gene matches: 15. The CDR3 totals 18 residues. This CDR3 reads CASSKWGASGRGSDTQYF. In DNA, the CDR3 is TGTGCCAGCAGCAAATGGGGAGCTAGCGGGAGAGGGTCAGATACGCAGTATTTT.

The chain carries TRBV9 and TRBJ2-2, with D maybe TRBD1 (5 bases). Trimming stripped 3 bases from V and 7 bases from J, with 13 bases between. In germline, CDR1 is SGDLS, CDR2 YYNGEE. The CDR3 has 14 residues. In nucleotides, the CDR3 is TGTGCCAGCAGCGCGGGCCTACAGGTCGGGGAGCTGTTTTTT. Amino acids: CASSAGLQVGELFF. Using reference TRBV9 and TRBJ2-2 for the parts outside the CDR3, the full variable domain is DSGVTQTPKHLITATGQRVTLRCSPRSGDLSVYWYQQSLDQGLQFLIQYYNGEERAKGNILERFSAQQFPDLHSELNLSSLELGDSALYFCASSAGLQVGELFFGEGSRLTVL.

The CDR3, as DNA: TGTGCCAGCAGCTACAGGGTAAGGGAGATTGATACGCAGTATTTT. This codes for CASSYRVREIDTQYF. The V call is TRBV2, the J call TRBJ2-3; a weak D match, TRBD1 (6 bases). The germline V gene encodes CDR1 SNHLY and CDR2 FYNNEI. CDR3 length equals 15 residues. V was trimmed by 6 bases and J by 6 bases, leaving 19 bases between them.

The chain recombines TRBV14 with TRBJ2-3; D call uncertain. The V end lost 0 bases, the J end lost 0 bases, and 10 bases lay between the germline ends. CDR3 length: 16 amino acids. Germline V gives CDR1 SGHDN, CDR2 FVKESK. In nucleotides, the CDR3 is TGTGCCAGCAGCCAAGATGACACCACAAGCACAGATACGCAGTATTTT. Translating gives CASSQDDTTSTDTQYF.

This chain joins TRBV23-1 and TRBJ2-3; D might be TRBD2 (5 bases). TRBV23-1 counts as an open reading frame of uncertain function. V lost 7 bases and J lost 4, with 15 bases in between. The CDR3 sequence is 14 residues long. CDR3 bases: TGCGCCAGCATCCCACCGCGGGTCGCAGATACGCAGTATTTT. Translating it yields CASIPPRVADTQYF.

The chain links TRBV18 to TRBJ2-1; a possible D gene is TRBD1 (6 bases). Germline loops: CDR1 KGHSH, CDR2 LQKENI. This CDR3 spans 15 amino acids. V was pared by 4 bases and J by 1 base, with 11 bases between. The CDR3: CASSLSGESYNEQFF. In DNA form, the CDR3 reads TGTGCCAGCTCACTCTCAGGGGAGTCCTACAATGAGCAGTTCTTC. Filled out from reference TRBV18 and TRBJ2-1, the complete variable domain reads NAGVMQNPRHLVRRRGQEARLRCSPMKGHSHVYWYRQLPEEGLKFMVYLQKENIIDESGMPKERFSAEFPKEGPSILRIQQVVRGDSAAYFCASSLSGESYNEQFFGPGTRLTVL.

This chain joins TRBV19 and TRBJ2-3; 8 bases match TRBD2. The trim removed 4 bases at V and 5 bases at J, leaving 5 bases unmatched. The CDR3 has 14 amino acids. The germline V gene encodes CDR1 LNHDA and CDR2 SQIVND (reference sequence). CDR3 in DNA: TGTGCCAGTAGTACTCGGGGGGGACAAGATACGCAGTATTTT. The encoded protein is CASSTRGGQDTQYF.

DNA of the CDR3: TGTGCCAGCAGCTTCGACAGTCAGCCCCAGCATTTT. Protein product: CASSFDSQPQHF. The V call is TRBV5-5, the J call TRBJ1-5, with D maybe TRBD1 (5 bases). V lost 2 bases and J 6 bases, leaving 6 bases between the germline ends. Per germline, CDR1 SGHKS and CDR2 YYEKEE (reference sequence). CDR3 length: 12 amino acids.